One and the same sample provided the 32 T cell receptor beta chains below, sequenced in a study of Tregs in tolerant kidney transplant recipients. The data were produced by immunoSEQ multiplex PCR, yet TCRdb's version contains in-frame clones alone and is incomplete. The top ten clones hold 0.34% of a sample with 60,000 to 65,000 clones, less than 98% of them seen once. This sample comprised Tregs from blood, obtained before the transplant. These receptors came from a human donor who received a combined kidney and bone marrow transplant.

In DNA form, the CDR3 reads TGTGCCAGCAGCTGGACTAGCGGCTCCTACGAGCAGTACTTC. Translation: CASSWTSGSYEQYF. J is TRBJ2-7 and V is TRBV11-1; 10 bases agree with TRBD2. This CDR3 spans 14 amino acids. V shed 4 bases, J shed 0 bases, and the junction held 0 bases outside the gene matches. The germline V gene encodes CDR1 SGHAT and CDR2 FQDESV (reference sequence).

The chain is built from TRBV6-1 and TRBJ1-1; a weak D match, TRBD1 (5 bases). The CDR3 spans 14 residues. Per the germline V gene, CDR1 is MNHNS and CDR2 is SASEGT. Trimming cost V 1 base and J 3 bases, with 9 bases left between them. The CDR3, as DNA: TGTGCCAGCAGTGAAGTAGCAGGGTACACTGAAGCTTTCTTT. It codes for CASSEVAGYTEAFF.

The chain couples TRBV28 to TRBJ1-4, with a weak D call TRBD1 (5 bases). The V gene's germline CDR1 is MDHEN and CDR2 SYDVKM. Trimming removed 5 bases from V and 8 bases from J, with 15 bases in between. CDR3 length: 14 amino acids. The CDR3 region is CASSQAGIGEKLFF. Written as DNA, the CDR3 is TGTGCCAGCAGTCAGGCAGGGATTGGAGAAAAACTGTTTTTT.

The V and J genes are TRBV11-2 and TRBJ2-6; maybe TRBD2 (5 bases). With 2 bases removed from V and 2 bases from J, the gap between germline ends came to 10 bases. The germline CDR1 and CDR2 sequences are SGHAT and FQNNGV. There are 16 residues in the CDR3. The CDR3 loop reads CASSLTPGAGANVLTF. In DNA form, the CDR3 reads TGTGCCAGCAGCTTAACCCCCGGGGCTGGGGCCAACGTCCTGACTTTC.

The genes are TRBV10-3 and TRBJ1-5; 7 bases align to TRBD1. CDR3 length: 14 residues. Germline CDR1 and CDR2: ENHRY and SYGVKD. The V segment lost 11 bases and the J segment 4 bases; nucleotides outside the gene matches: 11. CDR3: CAAADGTENQPQHF. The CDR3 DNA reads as TGTGCCGCAGCGGACGGGACAGAGAATCAGCCCCAGCATTTT.

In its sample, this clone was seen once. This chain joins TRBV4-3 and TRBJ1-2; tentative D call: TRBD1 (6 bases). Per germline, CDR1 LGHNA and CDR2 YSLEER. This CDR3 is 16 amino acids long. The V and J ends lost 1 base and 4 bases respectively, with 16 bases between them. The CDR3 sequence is CASSQGQGRAGYGYTF. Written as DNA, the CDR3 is TGCGCCAGCAGCCAAGGCCAGGGGAGGGCCGGCTATGGCTACACCTTC.

The CDR3 here is CASSLSIRQGYGYTF. The CDR3 DNA is TGTGCCAGCAGTTTATCGATAAGGCAGGGCTATGGCTACACCTTC. The chain employs TRBV27 and TRBJ1-2; possible D gene TRBD1, 5 bases. Germline CDR1 MNHEY, CDR2 SMNVEV (reference sequence). The ends were cut back, 0 bases at V and 4 bases at J, with 12 bases in the middle. This CDR3 contains 15 residues.

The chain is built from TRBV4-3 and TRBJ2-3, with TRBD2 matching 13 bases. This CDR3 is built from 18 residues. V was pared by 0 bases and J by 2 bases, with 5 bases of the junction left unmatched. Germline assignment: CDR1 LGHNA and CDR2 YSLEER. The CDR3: CASSQDIGLAGDTDTQYF. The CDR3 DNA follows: TGCGCCAGCAGCCAAGATATTGGACTAGCGGGGGACACAGATACGCAGTATTTT.

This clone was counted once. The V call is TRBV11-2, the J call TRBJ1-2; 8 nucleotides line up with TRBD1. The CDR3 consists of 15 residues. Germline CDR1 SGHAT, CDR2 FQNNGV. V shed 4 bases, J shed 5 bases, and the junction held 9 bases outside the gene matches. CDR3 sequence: CASSSGGAGPYGYTF. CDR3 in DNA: TGTGCCAGCAGCTCAGGGGGCGCGGGCCCTTATGGCTACACCTTC.

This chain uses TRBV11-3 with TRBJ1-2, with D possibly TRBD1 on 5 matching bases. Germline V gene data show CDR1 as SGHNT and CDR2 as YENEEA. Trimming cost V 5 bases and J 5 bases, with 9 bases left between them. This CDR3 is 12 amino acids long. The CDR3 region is CASSQQGYGYTF. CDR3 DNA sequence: TGTGCCAGCAGCCAGCAGGGATATGGCTACACCTTC.

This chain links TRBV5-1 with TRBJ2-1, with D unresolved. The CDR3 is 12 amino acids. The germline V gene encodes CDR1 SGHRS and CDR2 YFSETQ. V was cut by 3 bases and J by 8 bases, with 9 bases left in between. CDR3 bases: TGCGCCAGCAGCTCCTATTACTATGAGCAGTTCTTC. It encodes CASSSYYYEQFF. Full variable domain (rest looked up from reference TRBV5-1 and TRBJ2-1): KAGVTQTPRYLIKTRGQQVTLSCSPISGHRSVSWYQQTPGQGLQFLFEYFSETQRNKGNFPGRFSGRQFSNSRSEMNVSTLELGDSALYLCASSSYYYEQFFGPGTRLTVL.

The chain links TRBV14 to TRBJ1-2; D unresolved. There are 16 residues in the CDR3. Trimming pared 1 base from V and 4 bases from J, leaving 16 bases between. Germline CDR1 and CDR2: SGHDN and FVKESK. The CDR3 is CASSQGGWERGYGYTF. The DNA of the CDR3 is TGTGCCAGCAGCCAAGGGGGATGGGAGAGAGGCTATGGCTACACCTTC.

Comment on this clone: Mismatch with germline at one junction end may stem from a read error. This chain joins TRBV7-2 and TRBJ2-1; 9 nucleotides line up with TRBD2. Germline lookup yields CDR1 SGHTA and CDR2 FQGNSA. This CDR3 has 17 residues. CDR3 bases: TGTGCCAGCAGCGTAGCCTTAGCGGGAGCGGGGTACAATGAGCAGTTCTTC. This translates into CASSVALAGAGYNEQFF.

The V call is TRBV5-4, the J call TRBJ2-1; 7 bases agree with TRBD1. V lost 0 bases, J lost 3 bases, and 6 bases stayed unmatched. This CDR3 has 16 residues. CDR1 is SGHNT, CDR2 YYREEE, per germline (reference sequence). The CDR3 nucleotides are TGTGCCAGCAGCTTGGGAGGCCAGGGGGACTACAATGAGCAGTTCTTC. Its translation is CASSLGGQGDYNEQFF.

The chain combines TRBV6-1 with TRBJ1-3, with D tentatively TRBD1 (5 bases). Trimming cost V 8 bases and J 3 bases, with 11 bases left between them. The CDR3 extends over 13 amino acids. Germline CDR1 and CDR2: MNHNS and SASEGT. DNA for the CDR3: TGTGCCAGCGGGTCAGGGTTTGGAAACACCATATATTTT. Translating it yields CASGSGFGNTIYF.

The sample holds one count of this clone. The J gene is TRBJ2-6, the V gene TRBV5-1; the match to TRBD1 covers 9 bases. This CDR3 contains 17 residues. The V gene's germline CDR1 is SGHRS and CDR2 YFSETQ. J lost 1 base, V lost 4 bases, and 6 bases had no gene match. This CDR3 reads CASSPGQGFSGANVLTF. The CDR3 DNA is TGCGCCAGCAGCCCGGGACAGGGATTTTCTGGGGCCAACGTCCTGACTTTC.

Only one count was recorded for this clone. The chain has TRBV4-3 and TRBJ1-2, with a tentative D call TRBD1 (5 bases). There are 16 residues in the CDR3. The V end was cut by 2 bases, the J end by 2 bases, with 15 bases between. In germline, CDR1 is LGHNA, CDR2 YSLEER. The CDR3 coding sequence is TGCGCCAGCAGCCAAAGTTTGGGGGGGAGCAACTATGGCTACACCTTC. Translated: CASSQSLGGSNYGYTF.

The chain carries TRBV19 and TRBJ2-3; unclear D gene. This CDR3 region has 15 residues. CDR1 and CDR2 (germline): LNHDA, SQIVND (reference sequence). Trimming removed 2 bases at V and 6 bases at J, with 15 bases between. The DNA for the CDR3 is TGTGCCAGTAGTATACGGCGTCTAGTTTTCGATACGCAGTATTTT. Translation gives CASSIRRLVFDTQYF. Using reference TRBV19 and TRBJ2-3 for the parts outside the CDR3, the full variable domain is DGGITQSPKYLFRKEGQNVTLSCEQNLNHDAMYWYRQDPGQGLRLIYYSQIVNDFQKGDIAEGYSVSREKKESFPLTVTSAQKNPTAFYLCASSIRRLVFDTQYFGPGTRLTVL.

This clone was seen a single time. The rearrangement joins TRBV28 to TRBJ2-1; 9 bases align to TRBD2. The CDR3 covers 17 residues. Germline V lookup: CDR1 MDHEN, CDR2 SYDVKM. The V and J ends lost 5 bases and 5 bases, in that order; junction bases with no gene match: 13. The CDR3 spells CASSPQIGAGGHNEQFF. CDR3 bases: TGTGCCAGCAGTCCCCAGATTGGAGCGGGGGGTCACAATGAGCAGTTCTTC. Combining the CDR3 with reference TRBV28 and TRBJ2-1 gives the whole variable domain DVKVTQSSRYLVKRTGEKVFLECVQDMDHENMFWYRQDPGLGLRLIYFSYDVKMKEKGDIPEGYSVSREKKERFSLILESASTNQTSMYLCASSPQIGAGGHNEQFFGPGTRLTVL.

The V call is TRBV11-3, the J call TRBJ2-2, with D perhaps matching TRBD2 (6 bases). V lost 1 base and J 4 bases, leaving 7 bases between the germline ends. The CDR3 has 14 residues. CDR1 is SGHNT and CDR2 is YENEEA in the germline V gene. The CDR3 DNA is TGTGCCAGCAGCTTAGCGGGACTCACCGGGGAGCTGTTTTTT. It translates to CASSLAGLTGELFF.

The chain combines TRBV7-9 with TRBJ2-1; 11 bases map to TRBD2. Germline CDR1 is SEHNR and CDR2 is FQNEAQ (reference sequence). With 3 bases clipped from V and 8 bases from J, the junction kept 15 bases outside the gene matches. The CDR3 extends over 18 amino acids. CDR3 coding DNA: TGTGCCAGCAGCTTGTTCCCCTTTGCGGGACTAGCGGCCGATGAGCAGTTCTTC. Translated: CASSLFPFAGLAADEQFF.

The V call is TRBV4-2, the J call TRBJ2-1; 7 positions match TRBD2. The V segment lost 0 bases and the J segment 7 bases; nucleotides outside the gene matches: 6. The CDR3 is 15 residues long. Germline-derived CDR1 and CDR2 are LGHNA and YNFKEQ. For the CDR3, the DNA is TGTGCCAGCAGCCAAGATGGCGGGAGTAATAATGAGCAGTTCTTC. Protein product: CASSQDGGSNNEQFF.

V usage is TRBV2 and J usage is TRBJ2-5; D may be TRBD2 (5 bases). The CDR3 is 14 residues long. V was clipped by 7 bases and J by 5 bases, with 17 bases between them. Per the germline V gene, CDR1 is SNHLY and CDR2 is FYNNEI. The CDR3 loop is CASTMRVFGETQYF. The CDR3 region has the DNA TGTGCCAGCACCATGAGGGTGTTTGGGGAGACCCAGTACTTC.

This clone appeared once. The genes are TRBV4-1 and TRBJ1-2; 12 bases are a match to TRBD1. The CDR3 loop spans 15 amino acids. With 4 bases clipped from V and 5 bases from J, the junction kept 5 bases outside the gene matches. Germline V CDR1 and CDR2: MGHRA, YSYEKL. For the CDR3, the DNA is TGCGCCAGCAGCCCCGGGACAGGGGGCTGGTATGGCTACACCTTC. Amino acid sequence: CASSPGTGGWYGYTF.

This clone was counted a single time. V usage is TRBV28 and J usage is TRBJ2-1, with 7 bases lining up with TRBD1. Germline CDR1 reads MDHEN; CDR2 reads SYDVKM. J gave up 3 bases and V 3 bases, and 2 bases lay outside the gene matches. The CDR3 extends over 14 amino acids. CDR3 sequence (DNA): TGTGCCAGCAGTTTCCAGGGGGACTACAATGAGCAGTTCTTC. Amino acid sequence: CASSFQGDYNEQFF.

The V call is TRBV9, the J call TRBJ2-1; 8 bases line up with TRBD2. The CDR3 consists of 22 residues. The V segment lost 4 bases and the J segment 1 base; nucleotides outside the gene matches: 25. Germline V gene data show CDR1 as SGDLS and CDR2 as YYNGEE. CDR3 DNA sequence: TGTGCCAGCAGCCGGTCAGCGGGAGCCCCTATTTCTTGGGGAAGTTCCTACAATGAGCAGTTCTTC. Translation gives CASSRSAGAPISWGSSYNEQFF.

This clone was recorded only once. The CDR3 nucleotides are TGTGCCAGCAGCTTAGAGGGGACAGACAATCAGCCCCAGCATTTT. As protein: CASSLEGTDNQPQHF. The chain combines TRBV7-2 with TRBJ1-5; 7 positions agree with TRBD1. This CDR3 has 15 residues. Germline CDR1 reads SGHTA; CDR2 reads FQGNSA. With V trimmed by 1 base and J by 3 bases, 3 bases remained unmatched.

This CDR3 is CASSLRDRPTEAFF. The DNA of the CDR3 is TGCGCCAGCAGCCTACGGGACAGGCCCACTGAAGCTTTCTTT. J is TRBJ1-1 and V is TRBV5-1; 8 bases fit TRBD1. The CDR3 has 14 residues. V shed 4 bases, J shed 4 bases, and the junction held 6 bases outside the gene matches. Germline lookup yields CDR1 SGHRS and CDR2 YFSETQ.

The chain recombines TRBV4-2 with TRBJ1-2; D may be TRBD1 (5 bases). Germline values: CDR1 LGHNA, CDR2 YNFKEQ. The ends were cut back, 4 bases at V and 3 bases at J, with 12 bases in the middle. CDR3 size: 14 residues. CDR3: CASSRDSSYYGYTF. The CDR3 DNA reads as TGTGCCAGCAGCCGCGACAGTAGTTACTATGGCTACACCTTC.

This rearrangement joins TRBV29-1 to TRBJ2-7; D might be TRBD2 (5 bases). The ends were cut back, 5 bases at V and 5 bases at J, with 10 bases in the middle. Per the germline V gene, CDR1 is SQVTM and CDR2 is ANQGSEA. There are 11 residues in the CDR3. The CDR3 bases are TGCAGCGTTACGTTCGGGGACGAGCAGTACTTC. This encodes CSVTFGDEQYF.

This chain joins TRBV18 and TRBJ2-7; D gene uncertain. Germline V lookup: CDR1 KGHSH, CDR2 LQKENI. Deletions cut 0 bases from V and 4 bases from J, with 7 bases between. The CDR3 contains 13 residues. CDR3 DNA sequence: TGTGCCAGCTCACCACCGGTGCTATACGAGCAGTACTTC. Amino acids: CASSPPVLYEQYF.

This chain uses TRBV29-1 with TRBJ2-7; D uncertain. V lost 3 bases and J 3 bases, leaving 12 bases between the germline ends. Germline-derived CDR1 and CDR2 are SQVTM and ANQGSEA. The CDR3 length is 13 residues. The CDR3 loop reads CSVDLHGNYEQYF. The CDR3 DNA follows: TGCAGCGTTGATTTGCATGGCAACTACGAGCAGTACTTC.